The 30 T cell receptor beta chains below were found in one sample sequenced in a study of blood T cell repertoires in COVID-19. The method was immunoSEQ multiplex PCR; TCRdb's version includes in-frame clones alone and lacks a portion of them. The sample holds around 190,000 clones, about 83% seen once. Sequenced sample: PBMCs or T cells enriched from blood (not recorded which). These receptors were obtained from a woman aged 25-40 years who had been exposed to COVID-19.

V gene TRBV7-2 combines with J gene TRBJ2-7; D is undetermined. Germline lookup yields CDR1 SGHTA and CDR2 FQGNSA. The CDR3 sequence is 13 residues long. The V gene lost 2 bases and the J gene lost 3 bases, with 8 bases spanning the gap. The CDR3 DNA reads TGTGCCAGCAGCTTATTTGGCAACTACGAGCAGTACTTC. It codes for CASSLFGNYEQYF. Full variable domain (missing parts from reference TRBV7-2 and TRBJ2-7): GAGVSQSPSNKVTEKGKDVELRCDPISGHTALYWYRQSLGQGLEFLIYFQGNSAPDKSGLPSDRFSAERTGGSVSTLTIQRTQQEDSAVYLCASSLFGNYEQYFGPGTRLTVT.

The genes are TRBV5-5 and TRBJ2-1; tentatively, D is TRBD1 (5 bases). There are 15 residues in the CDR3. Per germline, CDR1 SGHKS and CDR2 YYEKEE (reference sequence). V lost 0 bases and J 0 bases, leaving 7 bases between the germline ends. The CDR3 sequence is CASSLGQSSYNEQFF. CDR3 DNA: TGTGCCAGCAGCTTGGGACAGAGCTCCTACAATGAGCAGTTCTTC.

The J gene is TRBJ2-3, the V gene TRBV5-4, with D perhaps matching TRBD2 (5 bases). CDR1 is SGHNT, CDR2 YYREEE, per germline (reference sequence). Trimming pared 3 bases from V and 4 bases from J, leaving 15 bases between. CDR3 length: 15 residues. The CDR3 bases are TGTGCCAGCAGCTGGGGAACCGCCGGGGCAGATACGCAGTATTTT. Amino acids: CASSWGTAGADTQYF. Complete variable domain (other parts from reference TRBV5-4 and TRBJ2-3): ETGVTQSPTHLIKTRGQQVTLRCSSQSGHNTVSWYQQALGQGPQFIFQYYREEENGRGNFPPRFSGLQFPNYSSELNVNALELDDSALYLCASSWGTAGADTQYFGPGTRLTVL.

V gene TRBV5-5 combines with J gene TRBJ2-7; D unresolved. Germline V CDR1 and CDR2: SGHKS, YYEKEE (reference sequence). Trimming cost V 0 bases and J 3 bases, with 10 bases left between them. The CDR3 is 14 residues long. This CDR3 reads CASSLVAANYEQYF. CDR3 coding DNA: TGTGCCAGCAGCTTGGTAGCCGCTAACTACGAGCAGTACTTC. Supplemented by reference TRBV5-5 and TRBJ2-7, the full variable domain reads DAGVTQSPTHLIKTRGQQVTLRCSPISGHKSVSWYQQVLGQGPQFIFQYYEKEERGRGNFPDRFSARQFPNYSSELNVNALLLGDSALYLCASSLVAANYEQYFGPGTRLTVT.

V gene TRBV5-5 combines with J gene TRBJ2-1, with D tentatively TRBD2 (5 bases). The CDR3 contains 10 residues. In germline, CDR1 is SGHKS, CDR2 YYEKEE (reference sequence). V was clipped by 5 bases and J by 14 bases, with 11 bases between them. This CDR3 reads CASRGGSEFF. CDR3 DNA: TGTGCCAGCAGGGGCGGGTCCGAGTTCTTC.

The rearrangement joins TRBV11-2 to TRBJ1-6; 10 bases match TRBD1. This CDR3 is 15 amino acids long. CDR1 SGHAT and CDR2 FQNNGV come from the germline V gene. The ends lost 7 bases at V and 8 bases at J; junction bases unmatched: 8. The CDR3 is CASKRDRGQDSPLHF. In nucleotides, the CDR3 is TGTGCCAGCAAGAGGGACAGGGGACAAGATTCACCCCTCCACTTT.

CDR3: CSVEGRGTYNEQFF. Written as DNA, the CDR3 is TGCAGCGTTGAGGGGCGGGGAACCTACAATGAGCAGTTCTTC. The chain joins TRBV29-1 to TRBJ2-1; D may be TRBD2 (6 bases). The CDR3 covers 14 residues. Trimming took 3 bases from V and 2 from J, leaving 11 bases between them. The germline CDR1 and CDR2 sequences are SQVTM and ANQGSEA.

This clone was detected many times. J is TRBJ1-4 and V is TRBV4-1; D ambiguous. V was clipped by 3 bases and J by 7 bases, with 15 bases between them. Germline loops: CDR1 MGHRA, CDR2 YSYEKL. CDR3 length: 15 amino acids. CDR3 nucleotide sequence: TGCGCCAGCAGCCATGGCTGGATTGGGAGTGAAAAACTGTTTTTT. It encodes CASSHGWIGSEKLFF.

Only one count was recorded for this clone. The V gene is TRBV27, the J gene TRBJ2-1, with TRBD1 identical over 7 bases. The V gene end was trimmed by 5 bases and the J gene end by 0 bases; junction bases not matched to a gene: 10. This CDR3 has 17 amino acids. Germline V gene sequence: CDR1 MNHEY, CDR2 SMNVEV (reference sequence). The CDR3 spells CASSPTRQGSSYNEQFF. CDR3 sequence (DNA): TGTGCCAGCAGTCCGACCCGACAGGGCAGCTCCTACAATGAGCAGTTCTTC.

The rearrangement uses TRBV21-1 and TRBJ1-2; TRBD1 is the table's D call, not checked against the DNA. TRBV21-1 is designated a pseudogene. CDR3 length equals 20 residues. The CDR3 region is CASSKAGQGVPGPTNYGYTF. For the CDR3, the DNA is TGTGCCAGCAGCAAAGCAGGACAGGGGGTGCCGGGGCCTACTAACTATGGCTACACCTTC.

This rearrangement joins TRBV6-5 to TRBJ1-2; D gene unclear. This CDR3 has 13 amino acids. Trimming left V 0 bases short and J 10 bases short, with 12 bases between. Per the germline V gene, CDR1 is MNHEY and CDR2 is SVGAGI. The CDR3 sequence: CASSYSLEVNYTF. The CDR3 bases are TGTGCCAGCAGTTACTCGTTAGAGGTAAACTACACCTTC.

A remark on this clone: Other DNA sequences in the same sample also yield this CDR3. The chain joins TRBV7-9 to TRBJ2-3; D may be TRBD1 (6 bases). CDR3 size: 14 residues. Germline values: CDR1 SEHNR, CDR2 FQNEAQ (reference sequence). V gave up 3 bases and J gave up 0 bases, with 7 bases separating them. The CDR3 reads CASSLGQSTDTQYF. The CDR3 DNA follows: TGTGCCAGCAGCTTGGGACAAAGCACAGATACGCAGTATTTT.

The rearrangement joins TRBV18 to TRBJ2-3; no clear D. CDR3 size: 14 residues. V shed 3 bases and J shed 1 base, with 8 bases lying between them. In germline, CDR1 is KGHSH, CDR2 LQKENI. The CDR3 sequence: CASSPVGRTDTQYF. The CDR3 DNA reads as TGTGCCAGCTCACCTGTGGGCCGCACAGATACGCAGTATTTT.

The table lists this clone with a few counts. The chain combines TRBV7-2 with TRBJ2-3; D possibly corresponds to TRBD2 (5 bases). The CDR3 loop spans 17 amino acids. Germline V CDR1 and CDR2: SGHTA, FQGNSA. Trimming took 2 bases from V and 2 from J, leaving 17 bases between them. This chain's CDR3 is CASSLSPAESPTDTQYF. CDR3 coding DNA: TGTGCCAGCAGCTTATCCCCAGCGGAGTCCCCCACAGATACGCAGTATTTT.

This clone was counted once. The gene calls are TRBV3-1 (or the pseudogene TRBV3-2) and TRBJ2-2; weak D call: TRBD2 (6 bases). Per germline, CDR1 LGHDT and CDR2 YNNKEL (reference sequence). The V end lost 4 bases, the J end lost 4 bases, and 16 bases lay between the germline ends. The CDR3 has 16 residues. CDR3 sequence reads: CASSPFGGAVTGELFF. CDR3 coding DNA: TGTGCCAGCAGCCCCTTCGGAGGGGCGGTCACCGGGGAGCTGTTTTTT.

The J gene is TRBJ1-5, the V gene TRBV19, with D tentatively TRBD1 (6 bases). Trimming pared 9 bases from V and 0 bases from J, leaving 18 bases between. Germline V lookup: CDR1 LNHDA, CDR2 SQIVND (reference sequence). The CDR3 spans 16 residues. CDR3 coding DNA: TGTGCCAGCATACGAACACAGGGTTATAGCAATCAGCCCCAGCATTTT. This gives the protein CASIRTQGYSNQPQHF.

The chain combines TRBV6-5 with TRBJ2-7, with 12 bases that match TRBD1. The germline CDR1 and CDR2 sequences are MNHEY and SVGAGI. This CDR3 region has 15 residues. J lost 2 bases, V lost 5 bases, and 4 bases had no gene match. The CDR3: CASSRGQGAAYEQYF. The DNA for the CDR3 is TGTGCCAGCAGTAGGGGACAGGGGGCGGCCTACGAGCAGTACTTC.

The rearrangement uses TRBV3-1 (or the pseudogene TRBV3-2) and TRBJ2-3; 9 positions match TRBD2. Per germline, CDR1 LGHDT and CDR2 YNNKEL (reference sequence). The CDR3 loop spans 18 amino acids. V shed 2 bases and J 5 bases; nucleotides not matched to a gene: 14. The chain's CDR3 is CASSQYISGGGAEDTQYF. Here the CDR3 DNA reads TGTGCCAGCAGCCAATATATTTCGGGCGGGGGGGCTGAAGATACGCAGTATTTT.

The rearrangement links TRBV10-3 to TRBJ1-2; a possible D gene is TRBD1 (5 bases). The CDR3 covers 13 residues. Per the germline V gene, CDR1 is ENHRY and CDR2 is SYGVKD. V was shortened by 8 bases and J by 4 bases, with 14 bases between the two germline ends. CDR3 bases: TGTGCCATCTGGGGGAGGGGTGTCTATGGCTACACCTTC. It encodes CAIWGRGVYGYTF.

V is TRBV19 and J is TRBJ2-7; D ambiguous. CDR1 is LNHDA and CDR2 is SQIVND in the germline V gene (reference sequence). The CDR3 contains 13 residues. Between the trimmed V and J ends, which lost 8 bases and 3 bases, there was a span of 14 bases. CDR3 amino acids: CASSVYRDYEQYF. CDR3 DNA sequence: TGTGCCAGTTCCGTTTATCGAGACTACGAGCAGTACTTC.

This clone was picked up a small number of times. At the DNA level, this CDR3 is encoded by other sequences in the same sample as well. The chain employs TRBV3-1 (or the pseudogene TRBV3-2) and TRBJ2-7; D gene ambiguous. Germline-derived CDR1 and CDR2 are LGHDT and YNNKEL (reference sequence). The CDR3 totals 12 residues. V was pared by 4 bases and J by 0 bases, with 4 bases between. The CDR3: CASSRDSYEQYF. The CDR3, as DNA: TGTGCCAGCAGCCGCGACTCCTACGAGCAGTACTTC.

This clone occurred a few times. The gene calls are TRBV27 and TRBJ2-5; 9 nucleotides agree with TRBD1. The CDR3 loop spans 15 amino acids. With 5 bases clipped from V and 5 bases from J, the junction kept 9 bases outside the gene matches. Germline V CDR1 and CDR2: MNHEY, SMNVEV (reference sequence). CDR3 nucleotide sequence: TGTGCCAGCAGTCTACAGTGGGACAGGGCTGAGACCCAGTACTTC. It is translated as CASSLQWDRAETQYF.

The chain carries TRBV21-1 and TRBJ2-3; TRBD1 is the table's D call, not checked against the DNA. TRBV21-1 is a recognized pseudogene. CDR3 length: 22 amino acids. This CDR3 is CASKPNGFGQRYWGPNTDTQYF. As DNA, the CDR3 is TGTGCCAGCAAACCCAACGGGTTTGGACAGAGATACTGGGGACCGAATACAGATACGCAGTATTTT.

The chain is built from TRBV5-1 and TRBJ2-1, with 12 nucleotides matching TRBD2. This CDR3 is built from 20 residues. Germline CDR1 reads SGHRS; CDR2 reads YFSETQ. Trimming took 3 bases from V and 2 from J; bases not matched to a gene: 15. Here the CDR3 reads CASSSNGLAGSGGTYNEQFF. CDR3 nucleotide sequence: TGCGCCAGCAGCTCCAACGGACTAGCGGGAAGTGGTGGGACCTACAATGAGCAGTTCTTC.

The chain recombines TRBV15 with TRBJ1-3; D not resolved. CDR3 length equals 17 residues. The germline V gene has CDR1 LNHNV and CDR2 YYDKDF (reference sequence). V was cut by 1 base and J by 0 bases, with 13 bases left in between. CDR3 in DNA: TGTGCCACCAGCAGAGTAAGATCCCCGAGCTCTGGAAACACCATATATTTT. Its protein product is CATSRVRSPSSGNTIYF.

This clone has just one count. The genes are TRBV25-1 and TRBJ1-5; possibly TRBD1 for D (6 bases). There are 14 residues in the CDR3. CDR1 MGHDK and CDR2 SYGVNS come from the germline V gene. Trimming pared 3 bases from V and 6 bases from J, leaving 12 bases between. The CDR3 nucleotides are TGTGCCAGCAGTGAGCCGACAGGTTCTCAGCCCCAGCATTTT. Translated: CASSEPTGSQPQHF.

The CDR3 DNA sequence: TGTGCCAGCAGTGAAGCGGGGCCAGGGGGTAATTCACCCCTCCACTTT. Translation: CASSEAGPGGNSPLHF. V usage is TRBV6-1 and J usage is TRBJ1-6; 7 nucleotides align to TRBD1. V lost 0 bases and J lost 6; bases outside the gene matches: 5. CDR1 and CDR2 (germline): MNHNS, SASEGT. The CDR3 is 16 residues long.

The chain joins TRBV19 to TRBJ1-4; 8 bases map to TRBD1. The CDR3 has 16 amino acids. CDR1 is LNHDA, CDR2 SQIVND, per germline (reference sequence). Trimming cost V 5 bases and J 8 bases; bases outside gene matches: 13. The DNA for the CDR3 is TGTGCCAGTAGTCTCTGGACAGGGAGGGGGCGAGAAAAACTGTTTTTT. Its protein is CASSLWTGRGREKLFF.

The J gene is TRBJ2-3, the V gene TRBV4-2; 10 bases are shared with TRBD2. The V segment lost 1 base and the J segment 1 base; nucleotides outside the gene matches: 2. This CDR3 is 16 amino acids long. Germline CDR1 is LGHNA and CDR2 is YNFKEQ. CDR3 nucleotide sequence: TGTGCCAGCAGCCAAGTCCTAGCGGGGGGCACAGATACGCAGTATTTT. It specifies CASSQVLAGGTDTQYF.

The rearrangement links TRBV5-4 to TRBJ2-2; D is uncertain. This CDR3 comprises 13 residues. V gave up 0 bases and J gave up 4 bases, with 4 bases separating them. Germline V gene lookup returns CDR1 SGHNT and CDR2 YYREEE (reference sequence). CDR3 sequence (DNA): TGTGCCAGCAGCTTGGCCGGCACCGGGGAGCTGTTTTTT. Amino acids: CASSLAGTGELFF.